This entry is about one TCR beta chain. Its antigen remains unknown. Trimming cost V 4 bases and J 4 bases, with 8 bases left between them. Per the germline V gene, CDR1 is MNHEY and CDR2 is SVGAGI. This CDR3 region has 13 residues. This entry comes from a study of T cell clonotyping in hematopoietic cell transplantation. Study conclusions and caveats: Pathologically expanded recipient clonotypes increased progressively from day 30 to day 180 as diversity fell.

The data were produced by immunoSEQ multiplex PCR, yet TCRdb's version contains in-frame clones alone and is incomplete. The sample shows over 15,000 clones, approximately 91% of them seen only once. V gene TRBV6-5 combines with J gene TRBJ1-5, with D tentatively TRBD1 (6 bases). The clonotype comes from a man aged 35-49 years in good health. Some clones in this sample may be carry-over from other donors' samples. Source material: peripheral blood mononuclear cells. The CDR3 region is CASSLQGNQPQHF. CDR3 nucleotide sequence: TGTGCCAGCAGTTTGCAGGGGAATCAGCCCCAGCATTTT.